This T cell receptor (beta chain) was sequenced in a study of ipilimumab plus nivolumab after autologous stem cell transplantation. Study background: DLBCL patients had primary refractory or relapsed disease.

Profiling relied on immunoSEQ multiplex PCR, and the TCRdb table lists in-frame clones only, not all of them. The repertoire includes around 19,000 clones, around 81% of them detected once, and over 5.5% sits in the top ten. Starting 14 to 28 days after autologous transplant, ipilimumab 1 mg/kg was given. Dosing: nivolumab 3 mg/kg IV, weeks 1, 4, 7, 10, then every two weeks to week 26. This CDR3 is 16 amino acids long. With V trimmed by 5 bases and J by 2 bases, 11 bases remained unmatched. From germline, CDR1 is MNHEY and CDR2 SMNVEV (reference sequence). Comment on this clone: Its antigen is not known.

Overall study results and limits: Authors suggest TCR repertoire, Treg phenotype and gut microbiota support further study.

V is TRBV27 and J is TRBJ1-2, with 7 bases fitting TRBD1. The sequences come from PBMCs, collected in a trial of ipilimumab plus nivolumab as post-transplant consolidation. The sequence came from a male donor with diffuse large B-cell lymphoma. The CDR3: CASSPGQQRTNYGYTF. In DNA form, the CDR3 reads TGTGCCAGCAGTCCGGGACAGCAAAGGACGAACTATGGCTACACCTTC.